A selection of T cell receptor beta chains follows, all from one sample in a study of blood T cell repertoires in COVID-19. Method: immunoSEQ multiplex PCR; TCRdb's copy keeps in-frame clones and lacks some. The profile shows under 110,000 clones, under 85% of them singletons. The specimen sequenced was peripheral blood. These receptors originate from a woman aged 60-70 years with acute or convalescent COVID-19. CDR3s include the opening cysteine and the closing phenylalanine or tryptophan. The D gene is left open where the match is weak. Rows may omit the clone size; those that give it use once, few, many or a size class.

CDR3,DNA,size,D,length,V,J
CASSPENRVDRGIEKLFF,TGTGCCAGCTCACCAGAAAATCGGGTCGACAGGGGAATTGAAAAACTGTTTTTT,NA,TRBD1,18,TRBV18,TRBJ1-4
CASSRLIGLDSTGELFF,TGTGCCAGCTCACGACTGATAGGACTAGATAGCACCGGGGAGCTGTTTTTT,NA,TRBD2,17,TRBV18,TRBJ2-2
CASSTDTSNTEAFF,TGCGCCAGCAGCACGGACACCTCGAACACTGAAGCTTTCTTT,NA,NA,14,TRBV5-1,TRBJ1-1
CASSPWTGSTDTQYF,TGTGCCAGCTCACCTTGGACTGGGAGCACAGATACGCAGTATTTT,NA,NA,15,TRBV18,TRBJ2-3
CASSPRSLMDGYTF,TGTGCCAGCAGCCCGAGGTCCTTAATGGATGGCTACACCTTC,NA,NA,14,TRBV7-9,TRBJ1-2
CASSLANPGLAVAQYF,TGTGCCAGCAGCTTAGCTAACCCGGGACTAGCGGTGGCGCAGTATTTT,NA,TRBD2,16,TRBV7-2,TRBJ2-3
CASSRGGNSNEQFF,TGTGCCAGTAGCCGAGGCGGGAACTCAAATGAGCAGTTCTTC,NA,NA,14,TRBV19,TRBJ2-1
CAVEFGGTNNSPLHF,TGTGCCGTGGAGTTCGGGGGGACCAATAATTCACCCCTCCACTTT,NA,NA,15,TRBV30,TRBJ1-6
CASSAGLADYNEQFF,TGTGCCAGCAGCGCCGGCCTAGCCGATTACAATGAGCAGTTCTTC,few,NA,15,TRBV9,TRBJ2-1
CASSLGRTGHGDTQYF,TGTGCCAGCTCACTGGGCCGGACAGGGCACGGAGATACGCAGTATTTT,NA,TRBD1,16,TRBV18,TRBJ2-3
CSVGLADNEQFF,TGCAGCGTGGGACTAGCGGACAATGAGCAGTTCTTC,NA,TRBD2,12,TRBV29-1,TRBJ2-1
CASSLGQGDIQYF,TGTGCCAGCTCACTGGGACAGGGAGACATTCAGTACTTC,NA,TRBD1,13,TRBV18,TRBJ2-4
CASSQDRGTEAFF,TGTGCCAGCAGCCAAGATCGGGGGACTGAAGCTTTCTTT,NA,NA,13,TRBV3-1/TRBV3-2,TRBJ1-1
CASSSPPGTGVNTEAFF,TGTGCCAGCAGCTCCCCTCCCGGGACAGGGGTGAACACTGAAGCTTTCTTT,NA,TRBD1,17,TRBV7-9,TRBJ1-1
CASNLGGYGYTF,TGTGCCAGCAACCTGGGAGGCTATGGCTACACCTTC,few,NA,12,TRBV2,TRBJ1-2